This T cell receptor beta chain was identified during a study of CD8+CD57+ T cells in acquired aplastic anemia. Only patients with CD8+CD57+ cell expansion on flow cytometry were chosen for sequencing. Patients, without exception, had severe acquired aplastic anemia. CDR3 length: 17 residues. Germline V gene sequence: CDR1 SNHLY, CDR2 FYNNEI. Between the trimmed V and J ends, which lost 1 base and 4 bases, there was a span of 19 bases. Genomic DNA, serving as template, underwent TCR beta VDJ and CDR3 profiling. One entry per CDR3 protein, called by TCRdb with MiXCR from the reads. The table shows about 160,000 distinct CDR3 sequences, with 40% to 60% occurring only once.

Input material: sorted CD4+, CD8+, or CD8+CD57+ T cells (not recorded which) from PBMCs. The chain combines TRBV2 with TRBJ1-1, with a weak D call TRBD1 (5 bases). The sequence derives from a human donor with aplastic anemia. The DNA of the CDR3 is TGTGCCAGCAGTGAAGGGGGACGGGTGGGAAGGGGCACTGAAGCTTTCTTT. Translation gives CASSEGGRVGRGTEAFF. Looking up the rest from reference TRBV2 and TRBJ1-1 gives the full variable domain: EPEVTQTPSHQVTQMGQEVILRCVPISNHLYFYWYRQILGQKVEFLVSFYNNEISEKSEIFDDQFSVERPDGSNFTLKIRSTKLEDSAMYFCASSEGGRVGRGTEAFFGQGTRLTVV.